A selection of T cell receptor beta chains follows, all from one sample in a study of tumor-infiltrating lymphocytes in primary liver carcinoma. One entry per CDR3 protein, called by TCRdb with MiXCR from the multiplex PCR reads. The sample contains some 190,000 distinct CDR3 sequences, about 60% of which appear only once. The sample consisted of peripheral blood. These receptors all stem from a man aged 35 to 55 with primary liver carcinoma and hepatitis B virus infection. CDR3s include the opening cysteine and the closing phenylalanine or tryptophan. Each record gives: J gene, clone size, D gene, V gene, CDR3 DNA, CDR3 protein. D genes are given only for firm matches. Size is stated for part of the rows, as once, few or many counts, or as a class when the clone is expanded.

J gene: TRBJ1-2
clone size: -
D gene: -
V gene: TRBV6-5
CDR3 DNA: TGTGCCAGCAGTTACTCACAGGGAACGGGCTATGGCTACACCTTC
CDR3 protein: CASSYSQGTGYGYTF

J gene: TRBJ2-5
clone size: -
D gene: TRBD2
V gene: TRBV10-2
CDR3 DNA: TGCGCCAGCAGTGAGTCCGGCGGGGGAGAGACCCAGTACTTC
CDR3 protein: CASSESGGGETQYF

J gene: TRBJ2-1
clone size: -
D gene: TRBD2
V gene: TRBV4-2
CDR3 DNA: TGTGCCAGCAGCCAAGGGGAGGGGTCAGGGCAAGAGACCCAGTTCTTC
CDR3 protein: CASSQGEGSGQETQFF

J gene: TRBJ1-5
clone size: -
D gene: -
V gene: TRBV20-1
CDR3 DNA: TGCAGTGTCACACACGGGACATATGGCAATCAGCCCCAGCATTTT
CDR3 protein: CSVTHGTYGNQPQHF

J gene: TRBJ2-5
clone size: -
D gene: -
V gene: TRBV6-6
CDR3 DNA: TGTGTCAGCAGTCATAACCAAGAGACCCAGTACTTC
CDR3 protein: CVSSHNQETQYF

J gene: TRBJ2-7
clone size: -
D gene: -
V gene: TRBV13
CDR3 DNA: TGTGCCAGCAGCCAAGTGGGGTCAAACTACGAGCAGTACTTC
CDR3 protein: CASSQVGSNYEQYF

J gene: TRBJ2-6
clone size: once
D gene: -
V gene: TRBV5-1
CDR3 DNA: TGCGCCAGCAGTCTGACGACAGTTTCTGGGACCAACGTCCTGACTTTC
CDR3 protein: CASSLTTVSGTNVLTF

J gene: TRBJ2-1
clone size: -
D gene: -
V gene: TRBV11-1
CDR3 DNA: TGTGCCAGCAGCTCAACGGGAACCGGGATTAGTGGGAGCAGGCTGAATGAGCAGTTCTTC
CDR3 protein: CASSSTGTGISGSRLNEQFF

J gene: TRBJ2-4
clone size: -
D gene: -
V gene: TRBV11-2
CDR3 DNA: TGTGCCAGCAGCTTACATTCGAAGGCGCTAGCCAAAAATATTCAGTACTTC
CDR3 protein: CASSLHSKALAKNIQYF

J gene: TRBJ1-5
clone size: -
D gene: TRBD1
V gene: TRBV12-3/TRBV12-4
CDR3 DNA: TGTGCCAGCGCAGGACAGGGGAATCAGCCCCAGCATTTT
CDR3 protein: CASAGQGNQPQHF

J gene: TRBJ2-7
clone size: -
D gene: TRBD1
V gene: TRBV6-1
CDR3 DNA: TGTGCCAGCAGTGCGGCCCCGACAGGGAATTTAGTCTACGAGCAGTCCTTC
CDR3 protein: CASSAAPTGNLVYEQSF

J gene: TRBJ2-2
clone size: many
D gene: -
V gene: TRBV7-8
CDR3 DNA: TGTGCCAGCAGCCCAATTTTCCCCACCGGGGAGCTGTTTTTT
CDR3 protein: CASSPIFPTGELFF

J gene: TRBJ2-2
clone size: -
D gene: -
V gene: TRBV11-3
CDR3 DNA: TGTGCCATCAGCATTGGGACCCAAGGGACCGGGAAGCTGTTTTTT
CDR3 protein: CAISIGTQGTGKLFF

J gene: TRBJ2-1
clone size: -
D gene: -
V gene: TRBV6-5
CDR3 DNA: TGTGCCAGCAGTAGCGGTAGGGGCTACAATGAGCAGTTCTTC
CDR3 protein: CASSSGRGYNEQFF

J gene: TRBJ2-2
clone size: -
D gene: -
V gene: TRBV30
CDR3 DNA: TGTGCCTGGAGTGTTCAGAGGAACACCCGGGAGCTGTTTTTT
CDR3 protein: CAWSVQRNTRELFF

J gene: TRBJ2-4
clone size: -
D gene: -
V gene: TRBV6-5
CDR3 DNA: TGTGACAGCAGTTACTCCGGGACGGTAGCCAAAAACATTCAGTACTTC
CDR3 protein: CDSSYSGTVAKNIQYF

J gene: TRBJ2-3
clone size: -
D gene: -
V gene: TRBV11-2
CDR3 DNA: TGTGCCAGCAGGACTTGGGACGTAAATACGCAGTATTTT
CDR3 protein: CASRTWDVNTQYF

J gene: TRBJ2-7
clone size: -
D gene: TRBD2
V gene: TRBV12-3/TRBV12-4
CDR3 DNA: TGTGCCAGCAGTTCCCCGACTAGCGGGAGCTCCTACAAGCAGTACTTC
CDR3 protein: CASSSPTSGSSYKQYF

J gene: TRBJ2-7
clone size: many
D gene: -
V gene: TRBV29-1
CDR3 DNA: TGCAGCGTTAGAAAAAACAGGGATACCTACGAGCAGTACTTC
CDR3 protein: CSVRKNRDTYEQYF

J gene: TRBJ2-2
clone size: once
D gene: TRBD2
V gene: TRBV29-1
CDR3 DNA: TGCAGCGCCCAACCCGGGAGGGCCACCGGGGAGCTGTCTTTT
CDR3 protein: CSAQPGRATGELSF

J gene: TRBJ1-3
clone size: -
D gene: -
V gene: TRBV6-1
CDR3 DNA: TGTGCCAGCAGTGACAGGGTCTCTGGAAACACCATATATTTT
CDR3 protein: CASSDRVSGNTIYF

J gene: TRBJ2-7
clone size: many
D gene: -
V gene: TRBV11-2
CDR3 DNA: TGTGCCAGCAGCTTAGAAGGGTGGACAACGGGGAAGAGAGGCGAGCAGTACTTC
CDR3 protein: CASSLEGWTTGKRGEQYF

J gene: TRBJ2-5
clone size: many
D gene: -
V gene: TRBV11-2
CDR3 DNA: TGTGCCAGCAGCCCCGGACCCGAAGAGACCCAGTACTTC
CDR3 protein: CASSPGPEETQYF

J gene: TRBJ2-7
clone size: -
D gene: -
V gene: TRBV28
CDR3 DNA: TGTGCCAGCAGTTTATCGGCCCCGGACAGACGCTACGAGCAGTACTTC
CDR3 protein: CASSLSAPDRRYEQYF

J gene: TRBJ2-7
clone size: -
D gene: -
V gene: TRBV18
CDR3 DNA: TGTGCCAGCTCACCACGACAGGTCGTAGCCGAGCAGTACTTC
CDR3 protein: CASSPRQVVAEQYF

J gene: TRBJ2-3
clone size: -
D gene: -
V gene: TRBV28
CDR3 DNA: TGTGCCAGCAGTATATACCAGGGGACCGAAGATACGCAGTATTTT
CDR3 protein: CASSIYQGTEDTQYF

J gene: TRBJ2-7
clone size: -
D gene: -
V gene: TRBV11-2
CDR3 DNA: TGTGCCAGCAGATTTAGAGAGTCAGAGCAATACTTC
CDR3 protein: CASRFRESEQYF

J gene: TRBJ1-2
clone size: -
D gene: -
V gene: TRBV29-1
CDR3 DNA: TGCAGCGCGATAGGAGCTAACTATGGCTACACCTTC
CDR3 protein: CSAIGANYGYTF

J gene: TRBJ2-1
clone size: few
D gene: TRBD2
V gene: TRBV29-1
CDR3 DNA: TGCAGCGTTGAATTGCTGGGCCCGGGACTAATCAGAAATGAGCAGTTCTTC
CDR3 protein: CSVELLGPGLIRNEQFF

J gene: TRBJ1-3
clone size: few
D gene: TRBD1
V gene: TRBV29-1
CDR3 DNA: TGCAGCGGATGGGACAGCCGCTCTGGAAACACCATATATTTT
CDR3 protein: CSGWDSRSGNTIYF

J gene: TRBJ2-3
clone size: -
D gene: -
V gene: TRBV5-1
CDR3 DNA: TGCGCCAGCAGCTTGGGGAGTACCACAGATACGCAGTATTTT
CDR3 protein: CASSLGSTTDTQYF

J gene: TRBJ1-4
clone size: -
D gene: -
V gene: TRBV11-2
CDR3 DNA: TGTGCCAACAGCTTTGAGGACAGTAATGAAAAACTGTTTTTT
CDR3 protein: CANSFEDSNEKLFF

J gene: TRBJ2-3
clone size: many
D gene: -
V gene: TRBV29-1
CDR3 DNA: TGCAGCGTTCTTCTTCCGGGAGTGGTAGATACGCAGTATTTT
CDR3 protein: CSVLLPGVVDTQYF

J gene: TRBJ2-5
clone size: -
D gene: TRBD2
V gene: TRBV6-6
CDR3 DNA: TGTGCCAGCAGTTACACTGGGACTAGCGGAGAGACCCAGTACTTC
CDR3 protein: CASSYTGTSGETQYF

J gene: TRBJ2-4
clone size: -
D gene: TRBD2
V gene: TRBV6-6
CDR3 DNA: TGTGCCAGCACTGGAGCGGGAGGGAACATTCAGTACTTC
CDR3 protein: CASTGAGGNIQYF

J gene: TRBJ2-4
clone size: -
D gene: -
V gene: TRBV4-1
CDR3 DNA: TGCGCCAGCAGCCAAGTGGGCGGGCTACGGGGCAAAAACATTCAGTACTTT
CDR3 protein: CASSQVGGLRGKNIQYF

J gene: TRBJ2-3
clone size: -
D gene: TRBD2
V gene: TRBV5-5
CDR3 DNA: TGTGCCAGCACCCTCCGGGCTAGCGGATCCCTCACAGATACGCAGTATTTT
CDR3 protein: CASTLRASGSLTDTQYF

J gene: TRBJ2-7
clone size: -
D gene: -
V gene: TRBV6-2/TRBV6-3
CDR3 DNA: TGTGCCAGTGCCTCCACCGATCCGGTCTACAAGCAGTACTTC
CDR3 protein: CASASTDPVYKQYF

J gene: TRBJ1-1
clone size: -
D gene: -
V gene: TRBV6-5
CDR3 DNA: TGTGCCAGCAGTTATGTTTTGGGGTCGGCGGTGAACCCTGAAGCTTTCTTT
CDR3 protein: CASSYVLGSAVNPEAFF

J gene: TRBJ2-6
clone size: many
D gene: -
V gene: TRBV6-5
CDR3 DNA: TGTGCCAGCAGTTCCCACCCTGGGGCCAACGTCCTGACTTTC
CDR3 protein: CASSSHPGANVLTF

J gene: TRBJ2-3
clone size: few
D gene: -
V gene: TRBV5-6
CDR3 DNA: TGTGCCAGCAGCTTGGGAACGCGGCACCTCACAGATACGCAGTATTTT
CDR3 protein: CASSLGTRHLTDTQYF

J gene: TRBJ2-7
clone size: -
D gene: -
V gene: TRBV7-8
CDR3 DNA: TGTGCCAGCAGCGCCGGACTGGGGAGGTACGAGCAGTACTTC
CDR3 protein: CASSAGLGRYEQYF

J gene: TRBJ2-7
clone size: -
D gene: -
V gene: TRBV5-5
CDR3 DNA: TGTTCCAGCAGTCTAAGCCGTCGGTCCTACGAGCAGTACTTC
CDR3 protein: CSSSLSRRSYEQYF

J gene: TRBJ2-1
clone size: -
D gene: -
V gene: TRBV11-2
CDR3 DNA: TGTGCCAGCAGGGCTGGAGGGGCCCATGAGCAGTTGTTC
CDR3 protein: CASRAGGAHEQLF

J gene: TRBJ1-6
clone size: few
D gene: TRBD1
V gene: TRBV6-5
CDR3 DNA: TGTGCCAGCAGTCCCATAGAGGGGGCTGGTTCACCCCTCCACTTT
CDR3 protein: CASSPIEGAGSPLHF

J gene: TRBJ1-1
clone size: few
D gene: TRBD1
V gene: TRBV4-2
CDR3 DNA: TGTGCCAGCAGCCATTTCGCCAGGGGGCTTGAGAACACTGAAGCTTTCTTT
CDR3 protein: CASSHFARGLENTEAFF

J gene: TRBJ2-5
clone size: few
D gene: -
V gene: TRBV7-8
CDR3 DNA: TGTGCCAGCAGCCTACTTGGGGGAGAGTTTGAGACCCAGTACTTC
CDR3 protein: CASSLLGGEFETQYF

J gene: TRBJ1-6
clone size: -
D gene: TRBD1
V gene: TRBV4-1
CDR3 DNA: TGCGCCAGCAGCCAAGTCCCGTCGACAGGGCTGTACAATTCACCCCTCCACTTT
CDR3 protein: CASSQVPSTGLYNSPLHF

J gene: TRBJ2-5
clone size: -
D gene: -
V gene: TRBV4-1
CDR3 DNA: TGCGCCAGCAGGCAAGTCGGCAACCAAGAGACCCAGTACTTC
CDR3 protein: CASRQVGNQETQYF

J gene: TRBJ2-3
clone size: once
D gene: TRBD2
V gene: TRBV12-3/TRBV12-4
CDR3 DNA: TGTGCCAGCAGTTTGATTAGCGGGAGTCCCACAGATATGCAGTATTTT
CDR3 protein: CASSLISGSPTDMQYF

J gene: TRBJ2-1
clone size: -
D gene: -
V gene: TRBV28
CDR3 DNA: TGTGCCAGCAGACCTCTACAAGTCACCTACAATGAGCAGTTCTTC
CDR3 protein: CASRPLQVTYNEQFF

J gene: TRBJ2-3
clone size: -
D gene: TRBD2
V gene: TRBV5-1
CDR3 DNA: TGCGCCATCATAAAAGGTAGCGGGACTCCAACAGATACGCAGTATTTT
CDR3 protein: CAIIKGSGTPTDTQYF

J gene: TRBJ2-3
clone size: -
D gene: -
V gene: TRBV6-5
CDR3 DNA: TGTGCTAGCAGTTACCTTGCAGGAGATACGCAGTATTTT
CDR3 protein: CASSYLAGDTQYF

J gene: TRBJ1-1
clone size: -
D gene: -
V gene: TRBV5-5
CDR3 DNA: TGTGCCAGCAGCTCGCGGGACAAATTTGAAGCTTTCTTT
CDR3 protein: CASSSRDKFEAFF

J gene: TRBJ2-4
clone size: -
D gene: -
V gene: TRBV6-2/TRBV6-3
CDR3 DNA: TGTGCCAGCAGCTTAGGCTCAGCCAAAAACATTCAGTACTTC
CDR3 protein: CASSLGSAKNIQYF

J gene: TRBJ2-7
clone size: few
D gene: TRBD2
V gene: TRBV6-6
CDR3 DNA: TGTGCCAGCAGTTACCTTGCGGGAGAGGGAGAGCAGTACTTC
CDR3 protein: CASSYLAGEGEQYF

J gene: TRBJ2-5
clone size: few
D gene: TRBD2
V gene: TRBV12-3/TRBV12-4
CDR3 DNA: TGTGCCAGCAGCCCCCCGGGGAGGGGTTTGGAGACCCAGTACTTC
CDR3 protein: CASSPPGRGLETQYF

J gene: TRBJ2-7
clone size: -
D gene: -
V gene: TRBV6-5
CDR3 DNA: TGTGCCAGCAGTTACCCTGGGCCAGGGTCGTTCACCTACGAGCAGTACTTC
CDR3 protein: CASSYPGPGSFTYEQYF